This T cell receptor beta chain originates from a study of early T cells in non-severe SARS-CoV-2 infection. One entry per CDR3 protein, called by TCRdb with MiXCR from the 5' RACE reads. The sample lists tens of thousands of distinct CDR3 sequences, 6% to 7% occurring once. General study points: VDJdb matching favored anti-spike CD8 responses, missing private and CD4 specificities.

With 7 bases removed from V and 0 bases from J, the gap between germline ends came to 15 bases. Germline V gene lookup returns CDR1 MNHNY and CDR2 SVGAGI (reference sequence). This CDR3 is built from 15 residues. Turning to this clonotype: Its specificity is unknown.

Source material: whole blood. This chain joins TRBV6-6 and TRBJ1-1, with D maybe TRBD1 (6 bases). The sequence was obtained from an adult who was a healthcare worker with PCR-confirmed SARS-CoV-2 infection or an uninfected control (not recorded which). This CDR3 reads CASTGETGMNTEAFF. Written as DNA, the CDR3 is TGTGCCAGCACCGGAGAAACAGGGATGAACACTGAAGCTTTCTTT.